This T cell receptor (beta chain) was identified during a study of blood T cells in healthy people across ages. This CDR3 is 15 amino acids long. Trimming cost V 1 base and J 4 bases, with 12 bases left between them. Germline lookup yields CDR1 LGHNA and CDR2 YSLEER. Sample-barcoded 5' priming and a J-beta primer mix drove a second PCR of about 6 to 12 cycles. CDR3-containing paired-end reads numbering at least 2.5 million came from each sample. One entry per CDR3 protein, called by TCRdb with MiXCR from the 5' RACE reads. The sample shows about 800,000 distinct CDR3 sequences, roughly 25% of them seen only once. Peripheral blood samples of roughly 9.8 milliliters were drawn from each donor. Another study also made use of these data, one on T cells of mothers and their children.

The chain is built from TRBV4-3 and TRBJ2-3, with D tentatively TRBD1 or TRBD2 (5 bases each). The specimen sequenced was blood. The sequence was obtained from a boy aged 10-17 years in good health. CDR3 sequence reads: CASSQVWGRPDTQYF. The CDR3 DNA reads TGCGCCAGCAGCCAAGTATGGGGGAGACCAGATACGCAGTATTTT.